This entry lists 20 T cell receptor beta chains sequenced from one sample in a study of cytomegalovirus exposure and HLA in healthy donors. Amplification used 60 Vbeta primers and 13 Jbeta primers. Sequencing used immunoSEQ multiplex PCR; TCRdb keeps in-frame clones, though not all of them. The data show some 71,000 clones, roughly 67% seen once. Sequencing was performed on PBMCs. All receptors derive from a man aged 35-49 years in good health and CMV-seropositive.

This chain links TRBV7-2 with TRBJ1-1; D is unclear. CDR3 length: 12 residues. The germline gives CDR1 SGHTA, CDR2 FQGNSA. Trimming cost V 3 bases and J 7 bases, with 9 bases left between them. The CDR3 region has the DNA TGTGCCAGCAGCTTCCCGCGGAGTGAAGCTTTCTTT. Translating gives CASSFPRSEAFF.

This clone was detected a few times. The V and J genes are TRBV10-2 and TRBJ2-2; unclear D gene. The V gene's germline CDR1 is WSHSY and CDR2 SAAADI. V shed 10 bases and J shed 11 bases, with 17 bases lying between them. The length of the CDR3 is 12 residues. CDR3 sequence reads: CATADPLGELFF. CDR3 in DNA: TGCGCCACCGCCGACCCTCTAGGCGAGCTGTTTTTT.

This clone has more than one count but fewer than ten. For the CDR3, the DNA is TGTGCCAGCAGCTTCCTTGACAGGGACAATGAGCAGTTCTTC. It yields the protein CASSFLDRDNEQFF. V usage is TRBV5-6 and J usage is TRBJ2-1, with 7 bases aligning to TRBD1. The J segment lost 5 bases and the V segment lost 2 bases, leaving 4 bases of the junction unmatched. The CDR3 loop spans 14 amino acids. Per germline, CDR1 SGHDT and CDR2 YYEEEE.

This sequence joins TRBV9 and TRBJ1-2, with no clear D. The V gene's germline CDR1 is SGDLS and CDR2 YYNGEE. The CDR3 consists of 18 residues. Trimming stripped 0 bases from V and 4 bases from J, with 22 bases between. The CDR3 spells CASSVGVGGKSQVYGYTF. The CDR3 DNA reads TGTGCCAGCAGCGTAGGCGTGGGCGGGAAGAGTCAGGTCTATGGCTACACCTTC.

In its sample, this clone was seen a few times. V usage is TRBV9 and J usage is TRBJ1-6; 7 nucleotides line up with TRBD1. CDR1 SGDLS and CDR2 YYNGEE come from the germline V gene. The trim removed 0 bases at V and 5 bases at J, leaving 8 bases unmatched. This CDR3 is 17 amino acids long. DNA of the CDR3: TGTGCCAGCAGCGTAGAGAGGGGGCGAGGGGATAATTCACCCCTCCACTTT. Residues: CASSVERGRGDNSPLHF.

The chain carries TRBV5-1 and TRBJ1-1; TRBD1 might be the D (6 bases). The germline gives CDR1 SGHRS, CDR2 YFSETQ. The CDR3 has 16 residues. V was pared by 3 bases and J by 1 base, with 16 bases between. In DNA form, the CDR3 reads TGCGCCAGCAGCTCTTATTACAGGGACGGGAACACTGAAGCTTTCTTT. Translation gives CASSSYYRDGNTEAFF.

The chain recombines TRBV5-1 with TRBJ2-7; weak D call: TRBD1 (5 bases). The V end lost 2 bases, the J end lost 0 bases, and 6 bases lay between the germline ends. This CDR3 region has 13 residues. The germline V gene has CDR1 SGHRS and CDR2 YFSETQ. The CDR3 region has the DNA TGCGCCAGCAGCTTCGACAGCTCCTACGAGCAGTACTTC. Translation: CASSFDSSYEQYF.

The chain has TRBV2 and TRBJ2-2; D might be TRBD1 (5 bases). Trimming removed 9 bases at V and 0 bases at J, with 14 bases between. The germline V gene has CDR1 SNHLY and CDR2 FYNNEI. This CDR3 has 15 residues. The CDR3 region is CASGWGGPNTGELFF. Here the CDR3 DNA reads TGTGCCAGTGGCTGGGGCGGACCGAACACCGGGGAGCTGTTTTTT.

The chain couples TRBV5-1 to TRBJ1-6; a possible D gene is TRBD1 (6 bases). CDR1 and CDR2 from the germline V gene are SGHRS and YFSETQ. The V end was cut by 1 base, the J end by 5 bases, with 13 bases between. The CDR3 spans 16 residues. This CDR3 reads CASSLTGSTDNSPLHF. As DNA, the CDR3 is TGCGCCAGCAGCTTGACAGGGTCGACGGATAATTCACCCCTCCACTTT.

This chain uses TRBV5-1 with TRBJ1-1; D may be TRBD1 (5 bases). The CDR3 totals 14 residues. The germline CDR1 and CDR2 sequences are SGHRS and YFSETQ. Trimming removed 4 bases at V and 5 bases at J, with 15 bases between. CDR3 nucleotide sequence: TGCGCCAGCAGCACGGAGTTTGGGGCAACTGAAGCTTTCTTT. It codes for CASSTEFGATEAFF.

The rearrangement uses TRBV5-1 and TRBJ2-1; no definite D call. Per germline, CDR1 SGHRS and CDR2 YFSETQ. Trimming left V 2 bases short and J 1 base short, with 13 bases between. This CDR3 is 16 amino acids long. The CDR3 protein is CASSFGLGTSYNEQFF. The DNA of the CDR3 is TGCGCCAGCAGCTTCGGTCTAGGAACTTCCTACAATGAGCAGTTCTTC.

In its sample, this clone was seen a few times. This chain uses TRBV7-9 with TRBJ2-6; TRBD2 aligns across 10 bases. Germline V gene sequence: CDR1 SEHNR, CDR2 FQNEAQ (reference sequence). V shed 7 bases and J 4 bases; nucleotides not matched to a gene: 13. The CDR3 runs 18 residues. For the CDR3, the DNA is TGTGCCAGCATACCCCTCCAGCGGGAGGGCCCCGGGGCCAACGTCCTGACTTTC. This codes for CASIPLQREGPGANVLTF.

The V gene is TRBV7-2, the J gene TRBJ2-7, with 8 bases matching TRBD1. The CDR3 contains 13 residues. V was clipped by 5 bases and J by 5 bases; unmatched bases: 5. Germline V gives CDR1 SGHTA, CDR2 FQGNSA. DNA for the CDR3: TGTGCCAGCAGCCCCCCAGGGGGCCACGAGCAGTACTTC. Translation gives CASSPPGGHEQYF. Together with reference TRBV7-2 and TRBJ2-7, the CDR3 gives the full variable domain: GAGVSQSPSNKVTEKGKDVELRCDPISGHTALYWYRQSLGQGLEFLIYFQGNSAPDKSGLPSDRFSAERTGGSVSTLTIQRTQQEDSAVYLCASSPPGGHEQYFGPGTRLTVT.

This clone was observed a single time. The CDR3 here is CASSSSGTSGAEQFF. The CDR3 bases are TGTGCCAGCAGTTCCTCCGGGACTAGCGGAGCTGAGCAGTTCTTC. V usage is TRBV27 and J usage is TRBJ2-1, with 11 bases aligning to TRBD2. J was trimmed by 9 bases and V by 4 bases; bases with no gene match: 8. Germline CDR1 MNHEY, CDR2 SMNVEV (reference sequence). CDR3 length: 15 amino acids.

The chain employs TRBV7-9 and TRBJ1-2; 8 bases fit TRBD1. The CDR3 is 13 residues long. In germline, CDR1 is SEHNR, CDR2 FQNEAQ (reference sequence). The junction had 10 bases not matched to a gene; V was cut back by 3 bases and J by 13 bases. Written as DNA, the CDR3 is TGTGCCAGCAGCTTGAGCGGACAGGGCCTTTTCACCTTC. Translating it yields CASSLSGQGLFTF.

The chain employs TRBV7-2 and TRBJ2-2; TRBD2 matches at 7 bases. The CDR3 contains 15 residues. Germline V gene lookup returns CDR1 SGHTA and CDR2 FQGNSA. V trimming: 6 bases; J trimming: 4 bases; junction bases outside the gene matches: 8. CDR3 coding DNA: TGTGCCAGCAGGGGGGGAGGGAGGGGCACCGGGGAGCTGTTTTTT. It yields the protein CASRGGGRGTGELFF.

The chain carries TRBV28 and TRBJ1-2; TRBD1 aligns across 7 bases. CDR3 length equals 16 residues. The trim removed 7 bases at V and 3 bases at J, leaving 14 bases unmatched. The V gene's germline CDR1 is MDHEN and CDR2 SYDVKM. The CDR3 protein is CASTLLGFRGYYGYTF. DNA of the CDR3: TGTGCCAGCACCCTTCTGGGGTTCAGGGGGTACTATGGCTACACCTTC.

The rearrangement links TRBV12-5 to TRBJ1-1, with D perhaps matching TRBD1 (6 bases). Deletions cut 0 bases from V and 1 base from J, with 12 bases between. CDR3 length: 16 amino acids. The germline V gene encodes CDR1 LGHNT and CDR2 FRNRAP. CDR3 sequence: CASGLVQQGWNTEAFF. DNA for the CDR3: TGTGCTAGTGGTTTGGTACAACAGGGTTGGAACACTGAAGCTTTCTTT. Using reference TRBV12-5 and TRBJ1-1 for the parts outside the CDR3, the full variable domain is DARVTQTPRHKVTEMGQEVTMRCQPILGHNTVFWYRQTMMQGLELLAYFRNRAPLDDSGMPKDRFSAEMPDATLATLKIQPSEPRDSAVYFCASGLVQQGWNTEAFFGQGTRLTVV.

Details on this clone: Other DNA sequences from this sample encode an identical CDR3 as well. V gene TRBV18 combines with J gene TRBJ1-1, with D possibly TRBD1 on 5 matching bases. CDR1 KGHSH and CDR2 LQKENI come from the germline V gene. CDR3 length: 14 residues. V was trimmed by 5 bases and J by 1 base, leaving 11 bases between them. CDR3 residues: CASSSQGENTEAFF. In DNA form, the CDR3 reads TGTGCCAGCTCAAGTCAGGGCGAGAACACTGAAGCTTTCTTT.

This chain links TRBV7-8 with TRBJ1-1; 7 nucleotides line up with TRBD1. CDR1 and CDR2 (germline): SGHVS, FQNEAQ. There are 15 residues in the CDR3. The junction had 4 bases not matched to a gene; V was cut back by 1 base and J by 2 bases. The CDR3 here is CASSLGGTANTEAFF. DNA of the CDR3: TGTGCCAGCAGCTTAGGCGGGACAGCTAACACTGAAGCTTTCTTT.